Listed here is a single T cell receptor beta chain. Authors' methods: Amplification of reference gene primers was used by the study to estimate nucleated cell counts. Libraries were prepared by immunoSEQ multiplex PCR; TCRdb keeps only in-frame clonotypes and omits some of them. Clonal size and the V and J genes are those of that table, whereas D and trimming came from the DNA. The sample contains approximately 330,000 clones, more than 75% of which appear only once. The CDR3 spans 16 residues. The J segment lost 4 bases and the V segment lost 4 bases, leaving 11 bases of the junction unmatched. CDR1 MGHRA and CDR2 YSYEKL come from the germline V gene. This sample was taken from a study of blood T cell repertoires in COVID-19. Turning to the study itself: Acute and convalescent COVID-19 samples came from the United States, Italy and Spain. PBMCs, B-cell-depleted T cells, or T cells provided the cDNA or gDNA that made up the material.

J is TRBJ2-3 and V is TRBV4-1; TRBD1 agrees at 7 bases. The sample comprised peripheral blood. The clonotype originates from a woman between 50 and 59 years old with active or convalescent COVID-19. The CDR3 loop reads CASSPGTEGRPDTQYF. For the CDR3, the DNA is TGCGCCAGCAGCCCCGGGACAGAGGGTAGGCCAGATACGCAGTATTTT.